This T cell receptor beta chain is from a study of cytomegalovirus exposure and HLA in healthy donors. Assay: immunoSEQ multiplex PCR; the TCRdb copy retains only in-frame clones and omits some. The sample includes about 150,000 clones, about 88% of them seen just once. Germline CDR1 is SGDLS and CDR2 is YYNGEE. This CDR3 region has 16 residues. The V and J ends lost 0 bases and 0 bases, in that order; junction bases with no gene match: 2. The chain links TRBV9 to TRBJ2-7, with TRBD1 identical over 11 bases. The sample was PBMCs. This receptor was taken from a young woman in good health and CMV-seropositive. CDR3 residues: CASSVAGQGASYEQYF. CDR3 DNA sequence: TGTGCCAGCAGCGTAGCTGGACAGGGGGCCTCCTACGAGCAGTACTTC.